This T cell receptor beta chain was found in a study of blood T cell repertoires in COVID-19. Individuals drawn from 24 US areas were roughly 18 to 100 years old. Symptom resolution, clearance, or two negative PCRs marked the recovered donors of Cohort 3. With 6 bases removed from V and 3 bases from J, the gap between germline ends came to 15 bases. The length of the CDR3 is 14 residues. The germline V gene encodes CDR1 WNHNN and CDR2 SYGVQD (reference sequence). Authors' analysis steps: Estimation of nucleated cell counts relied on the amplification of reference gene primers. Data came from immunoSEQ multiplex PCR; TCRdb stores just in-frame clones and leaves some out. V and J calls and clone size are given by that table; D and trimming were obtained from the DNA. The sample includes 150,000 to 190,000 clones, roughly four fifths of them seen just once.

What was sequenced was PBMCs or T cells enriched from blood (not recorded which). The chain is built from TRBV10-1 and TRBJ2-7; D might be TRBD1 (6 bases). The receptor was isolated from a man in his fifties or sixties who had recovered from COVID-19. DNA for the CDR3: TGCGCCAGCAGCCCCGACAGGAGATACTACGAGCAGTACTTC. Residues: CASSPDRRYYEQYF.